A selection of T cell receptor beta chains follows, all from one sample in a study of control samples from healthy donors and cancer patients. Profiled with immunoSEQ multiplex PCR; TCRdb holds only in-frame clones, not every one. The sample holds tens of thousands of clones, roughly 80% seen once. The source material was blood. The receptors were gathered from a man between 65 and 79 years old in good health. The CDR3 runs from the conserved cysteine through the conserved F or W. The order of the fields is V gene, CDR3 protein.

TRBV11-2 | CASSLVITARPTEAFF
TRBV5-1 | CASSLFFDEQFF
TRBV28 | CASIKGSSGNTIYF
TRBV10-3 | CAISESRRGLPYNEQFF
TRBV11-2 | CASSSRLAYNEQFF
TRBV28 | CASSLLSGTPSYEQYF
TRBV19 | CASSRQHGTNEQYF
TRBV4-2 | CASSPDRVNTEAFF
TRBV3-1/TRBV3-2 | CASSQAPRGTGKLETQYF
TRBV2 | CASSDSLWDIDTDTQYF
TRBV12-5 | CASGVSLETQYF
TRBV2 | CASKQQGSTDTQYF
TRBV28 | CASSLWAGGTRNEQFF
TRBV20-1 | CSASASLAPYEQYF
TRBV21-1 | CASSMQGYMNTEAFF
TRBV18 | CASSPPRGNTEAFF
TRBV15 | CATSSASTDTQYF
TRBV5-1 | CASSLVVQGNNEQFF
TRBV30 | CAWSVRATRNTIYF
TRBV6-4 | CASSEGTGGTQYF
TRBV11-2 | CASSSIRTHPFQDLHF
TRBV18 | CASSGLQARTDTQYF
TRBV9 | CASSVVERQGGYTF
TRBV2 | CASSLVPQPSYGYTF
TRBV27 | CASSLSSGTSGKTQYF
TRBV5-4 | CASSLPFGGSYEQYF
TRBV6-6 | CASSYQTGTGSNEQFF
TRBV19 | CASSHHLRVAGGPLAKNIQYF
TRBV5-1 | CASSLVPPDRGHGNEKLFF
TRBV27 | CASSPGRRSSYNSPLHF
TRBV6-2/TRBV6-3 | CASSPRGRTYEQYF
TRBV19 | CASSIDLLSGAANTEAFF
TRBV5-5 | CASSLDAGSTGNTIYF
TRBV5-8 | CASSLAWGGYGEQYF
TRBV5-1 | CASSSQGGDNEKLFF
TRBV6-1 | CASSEDYAGRSTDTQYF
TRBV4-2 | CASSQGPGGNTEAFF
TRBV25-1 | CASSDGDRAGNTIYF
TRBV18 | CASSFGDPIYNEQFF
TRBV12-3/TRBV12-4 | CASTLSGANVLTF
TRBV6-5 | CASSYDGRENEKLFF
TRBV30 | CAWTGVTNEKLFF
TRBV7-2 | CASSRTLAGGQETQYF
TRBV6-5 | CASSPRLAGEEQFF
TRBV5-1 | CASSLSGLGADTQYF
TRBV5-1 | CASSLDGAGNTIYF
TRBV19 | CASQTGSNQPQHF
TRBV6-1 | CASSEIVEGITEAFF
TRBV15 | CATSRGDGATNEKLFF
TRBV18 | CASSRTLGGDQPQHF
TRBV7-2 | CASKGQSNQPQHF
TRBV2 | CASSRSGGSYNEQFF
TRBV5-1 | CASKPMTGDTEAFF
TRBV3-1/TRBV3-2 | CASSQASGANVLTF
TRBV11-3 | CASSLGHLARQFF
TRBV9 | CASSVGGSGELFF
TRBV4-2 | CASSQDGLSNSYNEQFF